This TCR beta chain was retrieved from a study of T cell changes during pregnancy in multiple sclerosis (dated by TCRdb to between 2018 and 2021). Background for the entire study: The study examined how the T cell repertoire changed over the course of pregnancy in women with multiple sclerosis.

About this clone: Its antigen has not been determined. Base qualities are not recorded, but no much larger clone differs from it by a single base.

The protocol used for the library was the immunoSEQ multiplex PCR assay. TCRdb re-hosts the immuneACCESS table, in-frame sequences only. Its copies lack some clones; in the studies checked, an unresolved V gene accounts for under half of them, and the cause for the rest is not known. This sample is represented by over 90,000 clones; about 94% of them were singletons. The top ten constitute almost 1% of the sample. V is cut by 1 base and J by 7 bases, and the space between the germline ends is 25 bases. The CDR3, from cysteine to phenylalanine, totals 17 residues. CDR3 DNA only is kept here, 51 bases in frame from base 1. Sequences SQVTM (CDR1) and ANQGSEA (CDR2) are obtained from the germline V gene.

Rearrangement joined TRBV29-1 to TRBJ1-2; no D gene can be assigned with confidence. The clonotype comes from a female donor with multiple sclerosis, enrolled in a pregnancy study. The starting material was peripheral blood, obtained after pregnancy. The bases are TGCAGCGTTGAAGCTTGGTTGAGTTCTGACCCTCCGGGTGGCTACACCTTC. Its translation reads: CSVEAWLSSDPPGGYTF.